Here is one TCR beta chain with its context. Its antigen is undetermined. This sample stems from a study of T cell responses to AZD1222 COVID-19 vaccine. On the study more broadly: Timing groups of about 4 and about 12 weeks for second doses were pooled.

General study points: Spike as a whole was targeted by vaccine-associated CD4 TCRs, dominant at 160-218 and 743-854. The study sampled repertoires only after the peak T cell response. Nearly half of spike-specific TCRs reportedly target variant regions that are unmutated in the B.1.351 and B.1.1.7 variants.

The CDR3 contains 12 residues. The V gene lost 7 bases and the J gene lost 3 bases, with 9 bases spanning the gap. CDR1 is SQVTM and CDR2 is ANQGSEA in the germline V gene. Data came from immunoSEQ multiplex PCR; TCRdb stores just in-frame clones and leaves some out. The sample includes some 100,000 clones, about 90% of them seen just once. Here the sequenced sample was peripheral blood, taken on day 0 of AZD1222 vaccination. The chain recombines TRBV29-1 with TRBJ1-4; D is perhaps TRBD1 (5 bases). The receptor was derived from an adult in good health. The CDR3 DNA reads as TGCAGCGCGCGGGACCCTAATGAAAAACTGTTTTTT. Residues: CSARDPNEKLFF.